The 23 T cell receptor beta chains reported below all come from one sample, sequenced in a study of graft-versus-host responses after intestinal transplantation. TCRdb's table, derived via immunoSEQ multiplex PCR, lists solely in-frame clones and lacks some. The table records some 64,000 clones, 90% to 95% of them present only once. Their antigens remain unidentified. Sample: unstimulated CD8+ T cells sorted from spleen or lymph node cells, taken before transplant. Receptors were obtained from a human donor who was the organ donor for an intestinal transplant.

The chain uses TRBV28 and TRBJ1-5, with 9 bases that match TRBD1. The CDR3 has 15 amino acids. V trimming: 6 bases; J trimming: 4 bases; junction bases outside the gene matches: 7. The germline V gene encodes CDR1 MDHEN and CDR2 SYDVKM. CDR3 protein: CASRDPGTGNQPQHF. In DNA form, the CDR3 reads TGTGCCAGCAGAGACCCCGGGACAGGGAATCAGCCCCAGCATTTT.

This clone occurred once. This chain connects TRBV28 to TRBJ2-7; 8 bases map to TRBD2. Germline lookup yields CDR1 MDHEN and CDR2 SYDVKM. J was trimmed by 2 bases and V by 3 bases; bases with no gene match: 12. The CDR3 loop spans 17 amino acids. The CDR3 DNA reads as TGTGCCAGCAGTTTTGGGGATAGCGGGAAAGCAACCTACGAGCAGTACTTC. Encoded protein: CASSFGDSGKATYEQYF.

The rearrangement links TRBV7-2 to TRBJ2-7; D might be TRBD1 (6 bases). V lost 1 base and J 1 base, leaving 8 bases between the germline ends. The CDR3 spans 14 residues. The germline CDR1 and CDR2 sequences are SGHTA and FQGNSA. The CDR3 loop reads CASSLGDTSYEQYF. CDR3 bases: TGTGCCAGCAGCTTAGGGGACACTTCCTACGAGCAGTACTTC.

This chain connects TRBV29-1 to TRBJ2-7, with D possibly matching TRBD1 (6 bases). The CDR3 totals 16 residues. From germline, CDR1 is SQVTM and CDR2 ANQGSEA. Trimming left V 6 bases short and J 0 bases short, with 21 bases between. The CDR3 DNA reads TGCAGCGTGTCTGCCGCCTACAGGGAGAGCTCCTACGAGCAGTACTTC. This gives the protein CSVSAAYRESSYEQYF.

The chain carries TRBV4-3 and TRBJ2-7; D uncertain. The CDR3 has 11 residues. V dropped 3 bases and J dropped 7 bases, with 7 bases sitting between them. Germline V gene lookup returns CDR1 LGHNA and CDR2 YSLEER. In DNA form, the CDR3 reads TGCGCCAGCAGCCAGGAGAATGAGCAGTACTTC. This sequence encodes CASSQENEQYF.

The chain recombines TRBV27 with TRBJ2-7, with a weak D call TRBD2 (7 bases). Germline-derived CDR1 and CDR2 are MNHEY and SMNVEV (reference sequence). V was cut by 8 bases and J by 3 bases, with 14 bases left in between. The CDR3 contains 13 residues. The CDR3: CASGTGGNYEQYF. For the CDR3, the DNA is TGTGCCAGCGGAACGGGGGGCAACTACGAGCAGTACTTC.

V is TRBV5-1 and J is TRBJ2-2, with 11 positions matching TRBD2. V lost 0 bases and J lost 5; bases outside the gene matches: 0. Germline V gene sequence: CDR1 SGHRS, CDR2 YFSETQ. This CDR3 has 15 amino acids. The CDR3: CASSLGTSGTGELFF. The CDR3 region has the DNA TGCGCCAGCAGCTTGGGGACTAGCGGGACCGGGGAGCTGTTTTTT.

This chain connects TRBV4-2 to TRBJ2-7; 9 bases align to TRBD2. Germline V gene lookup returns CDR1 LGHNA and CDR2 YNFKEQ. The CDR3 covers 17 residues. Trimming removed 2 bases from V and 6 bases from J; junction bases left unmatched: 14. The chain's CDR3 is CASSQPPGGAGGGEQYF. CDR3 nucleotides: TGTGCCAGCAGCCAACCTCCGGGGGGAGCGGGAGGAGGCGAGCAGTACTTC.

The V call is TRBV7-9, the J call TRBJ1-5; D is undetermined. Germline assignment: CDR1 SEHNR and CDR2 FQNEAQ (reference sequence). Trimming stripped 4 bases from V and 3 bases from J, with 13 bases between. The CDR3 extends over 15 amino acids. CDR3 nucleotide sequence: TGTGCCAGCAGCTCCCCCCGAGTTTACAATCAGCCCCAGCATTTT. The encoded protein is CASSSPRVYNQPQHF.

The V gene is TRBV28, the J gene TRBJ1-2, with D uncertain. V lost 7 bases, J lost 4 bases, and 19 bases lay in between. Per the germline V gene, CDR1 is MDHEN and CDR2 is SYDVKM. The CDR3 is 15 amino acids. CDR3 sequence (DNA): TGTGCCAGCAAGGTGGAGGCCGCCTTAGCCTATGGCTACACCTTC. This translates into CASKVEAALAYGYTF.

This clone has only one observation. This chain connects TRBV5-6 to TRBJ2-7; 9 bases agree with TRBD1. With 0 bases clipped from V and 2 bases from J, the junction kept 0 bases outside the gene matches. In germline, CDR1 is SGHDT, CDR2 YYEEEE. The CDR3 is made up of 14 amino acids. The CDR3 DNA is TGTGCCAGCAGCTTGGGACAGGGGGCCTACGAGCAGTACTTC. This encodes CASSLGQGAYEQYF. Drawing the rest from reference TRBV5-6 and TRBJ2-7, the complete variable domain is DAGVTQSPTHLIKTRGQQVTLRCSPKSGHDTVSWYQQALGQGPQFIFQYYEEEERQRGNFPDRFSGHQFPNYSSELNVNALLLGDSALYLCASSLGQGAYEQYFGPGTRLTVT.

CDR3 region: CASSKVAGSDEQFF. The CDR3 bases are TGTGCCAGCAGTAAAGTAGCGGGATCCGATGAGCAGTTCTTC. The chain joins TRBV6-4 to TRBJ2-1; 8 nucleotides line up with TRBD2. CDR3 length: 14 amino acids. In germline, CDR1 is MRHNA, CDR2 SNTAGT. V lost 5 bases, J lost 8 bases, and 8 bases stayed unmatched.

The chain uses TRBV4-2 and TRBJ2-5, with 7 bases fitting TRBD1. The CDR3 is 14 residues long. Germline lookup yields CDR1 LGHNA and CDR2 YNFKEQ. Losses at the gene ends were 3 bases for V and 5 bases for J; bases not matched to a gene: 6. CDR3 nucleotide sequence: TGTGCCAGCAGCCACCCTACAGGGGTGGAGACCCAGTACTTC. It encodes CASSHPTGVETQYF.

The chain uses TRBV5-1 and TRBJ2-5, with 7 bases that match TRBD2. The last part of the DNA fits TRBJ2-7 better; the J call may be wrong. This CDR3 region has 14 residues. Germline V lookup: CDR1 SGHRS, CDR2 YFSETQ. DNA for the CDR3: TGCGCCAGCCAGGTATCTAGCGGAATATACGAGCAGTACTTC. Amino acid sequence: CASQVSSGIYEQYF.

V usage is TRBV4-1 and J usage is TRBJ2-7; possibly TRBD2 for D (6 bases). V lost 1 base, J lost 3 bases, and 13 bases lay in between. Germline V gives CDR1 MGHRA, CDR2 YSYEKL. This CDR3 contains 15 residues. The CDR3 nucleotides read TGCGCCAGCAGCCAAGGATGGGGACTCAACTACGAGCAGTACTTC. Translating it yields CASSQGWGLNYEQYF.

This clone was picked up a small number of times. CDR3 amino acids: CASGELVNEQFF. The CDR3 nucleotides are TGTGCCAGCGGAGAACTAGTAAATGAGCAGTTCTTC. The J gene is TRBJ2-1, the V gene TRBV6-6, with D possibly TRBD2 on 5 matching bases. V lost 8 bases to trimming and J lost 7 bases, with 12 bases between them. The CDR3 loop spans 12 amino acids. The germline V gene has CDR1 MNHNY and CDR2 SVGAGI (reference sequence).

The chain couples TRBV4-1 to TRBJ1-2; 7 bases fit TRBD1. Germline CDR1 is MGHRA and CDR2 is YSYEKL. CDR3 size: 15 residues. J lost 5 bases, V lost 1 base, and 7 bases had no gene match. The DNA of the CDR3 is TGCGCCAGCAGCCAAGCGCACAGGGGCCAATATGGCTACACCTTC. Its protein is CASSQAHRGQYGYTF.

The J gene is TRBJ2-7, the V gene TRBV6-1; D is unclear. Trimming removed 1 base at V and 0 bases at J, with 4 bases between. The CDR3 sequence is 13 residues long. The germline V gene encodes CDR1 MNHNS and CDR2 SASEGT. CDR3 coding DNA: TGTGCCAGCAGTGAAGATAACTCCTACGAGCAGTACTTC. It translates to CASSEDNSYEQYF.

V is TRBV18 and J is TRBJ1-4, with 7 bases that match TRBD1. The CDR3 has 16 residues. V gave up 3 bases and J gave up 0 bases; unmatched junction bases: 4. In germline, CDR1 is KGHSH, CDR2 LQKENI. The CDR3 reads CASSPDRDATNEKLFF. The CDR3 nucleotides read TGTGCCAGCTCACCCGACAGGGATGCAACTAATGAAAAACTGTTTTTT.

The V gene is TRBV4-3, the J gene TRBJ2-2; 7 nucleotides match TRBD1. Germline V gene lookup returns CDR1 LGHNA and CDR2 YSLEER. With 0 bases clipped from V and 8 bases from J, the junction kept 9 bases outside the gene matches. The CDR3 has 16 amino acids. CDR3 sequence: CASSQDREQGMGELFF. The CDR3 DNA is TGCGCCAGCAGCCAAGATCGGGAACAGGGGATGGGGGAGCTGTTTTTT.

The genes are TRBV19 and TRBJ2-4; D possibly corresponds to TRBD2 (5 bases). This CDR3 has 13 residues. Trimming cost V 5 bases and J 6 bases, with 11 bases left between them. The germline V gene has CDR1 LNHDA and CDR2 SQIVND (reference sequence). CDR3 region: CASSAAEGNIQYF. CDR3 nucleotide sequence: TGTGCCAGTAGTGCCGCAGAGGGAAACATTCAGTACTTC.

This sequence joins TRBV6-5 and TRBJ2-1; a weak D match, TRBD1 (5 bases). Per the germline V gene, CDR1 is MNHEY and CDR2 is SVGAGI. This CDR3 is 15 amino acids long. V lost 4 bases to trimming and J lost 8 bases, with 18 bases between them. DNA of the CDR3: TGTGCCAGCAGTTCACAGGTCTTTCCAGGAGATGAGCAGTTCTTC. It codes for CASSSQVFPGDEQFF.

V is TRBV6-1 and J is TRBJ2-3; 14 bases agree with TRBD2. CDR1 is MNHNS and CDR2 is SASEGT in the germline V gene. This CDR3 has 15 residues. The J segment lost 6 bases and the V segment lost 6 bases, leaving 5 bases of the junction unmatched. The CDR3 is CASRGLAGESDTQYF. The CDR3 coding sequence is TGTGCCAGCAGGGGACTAGCGGGAGAATCGGATACGCAGTATTTT.